This passage covers 32 T cell receptor beta chains from one sample sequenced in a study of T cell responses to AZD1222 COVID-19 vaccine. Clones were sequenced by immunoSEQ multiplex PCR, and TCRdb holds only the in-frame ones, with some missing. The sample yields tens of thousands of clones, roughly 90% seen once. This specimen was peripheral blood, taken 28 days after the second AZD1222 dose. Every receptor here comes from an adult who received the AZD1222 COVID-19 vaccine.

V is TRBV28 and J is TRBJ1-5, with a tentative D call TRBD1 (5 bases). The germline V gene encodes CDR1 MDHEN and CDR2 SYDVKM. V lost 10 bases and J 7 bases, leaving 23 bases between the germline ends. There are 15 residues in the CDR3. DNA of the CDR3: TGTGCCACCTTTCGAATGGGACTGGGCGACCAGCCCCAGCATTTT. It translates to CATFRMGLGDQPQHF.

The chain employs TRBV28 and TRBJ1-5; possible D gene TRBD1, 5 bases. The CDR3 loop spans 16 amino acids. CDR1 is MDHEN, CDR2 SYDVKM, per germline. With 5 bases removed from V and 7 bases from J, the gap between germline ends came to 21 bases. Written as DNA, the CDR3 is TGTGCCAGCAGTCTTTCCATCCCGGGGGTAAGGCAGCCCCAGCATTTT. The encoded protein is CASSLSIPGVRQPQHF.

J is TRBJ2-6 and V is TRBV4-3; tentatively, D is TRBD1 (5 bases). Trimming left V 3 bases short and J 2 bases short, with 5 bases between. Germline CDR1 is LGHNA and CDR2 is YSLEER. The CDR3 spans 14 residues. The CDR3 nucleotides read TGCGCCAGCAGCCACAGGGCTGGGGCCAACGTCCTGACTTTC. It yields the protein CASSHRAGANVLTF.

This clone occurred once. CDR3 in DNA: TGTGCCAGCAGTACGGGGGGAGCGACGGCTGGAAACACCATATATTTT. Translation gives CASSTGGATAGNTIYF. The rearrangement uses TRBV28 and TRBJ1-3, with D tentatively TRBD1 (5 bases). CDR1 MDHEN and CDR2 SYDVKM come from the germline V gene. V was shortened by 5 bases and J by 2 bases, with 16 bases between the two germline ends. The CDR3 runs to 16 residues. The variable domain in full, completed from reference TRBV28 and TRBJ1-3, reads DVKVTQSSRYLVKRTGEKVFLECVQDMDHENMFWYRQDPGLGLRLIYFSYDVKMKEKGDIPEGYSVSREKKERFSLILESASTNQTSMYLCASSTGGATAGNTIYFGEGSWLTVV.

This rearrangement joins TRBV4-1 to TRBJ2-7; 10 bases align to TRBD1. In germline, CDR1 is MGHRA, CDR2 YSYEKL. The CDR3 totals 13 residues. V lost 3 bases to trimming and J lost 6 bases; unmatched junction nucleotides: 2. This chain's CDR3 is CASSQTGGSEQYF. The CDR3 DNA reads TGCGCCAGCAGCCAGACAGGGGGCTCCGAGCAGTACTTC.

This sequence joins TRBV5-1 and TRBJ2-2, with D unresolved. This CDR3 contains 13 residues. Trimming shortened V by 4 bases and J by 4 bases, and 8 bases separated the two germline ends. In germline, CDR1 is SGHRS, CDR2 YFSETQ. In DNA form, the CDR3 reads TGCGCCAGCAGCCAAATTATCACCGGGGAGCTGTTTTTT. This codes for CASSQIITGELFF.

The chain is built from TRBV18 and TRBJ1-1, with D unclear. Germline V CDR1 and CDR2: KGHSH, LQKENI. The CDR3 consists of 12 residues. Trimming took off 2 bases at V and 5 bases at J, with 6 bases between the two ends. The CDR3, as DNA: TGTGCCAGCTCACCAGGGGTTACTGAAGCTTTCTTT. Amino acids: CASSPGVTEAFF.

The J gene is TRBJ1-5, the V gene TRBV27; no clear D. V was clipped by 4 bases and J by 6 bases, with 13 bases between them. This CDR3 has 14 residues. Germline CDR1 MNHEY, CDR2 SMNVEV (reference sequence). The CDR3 coding sequence is TGTGCCAGCAGTTCCTACGCGGCCGTTCAGCCCCAGCATTTT. The encoded protein is CASSSYAAVQPQHF.

The CDR3 region is CASSWDRGPSNYGYTF. The CDR3, as DNA: TGTGCCAGCAGTTGGGACAGGGGACCATCTAACTATGGCTACACCTTC. V gene TRBV28 combines with J gene TRBJ1-2, with TRBD1 matching over 10 bases. The V segment lost 4 bases and the J segment 0 bases; nucleotides outside the gene matches: 5. The CDR3 covers 16 residues. Germline values: CDR1 MDHEN, CDR2 SYDVKM.

The chain recombines TRBV12-3 or TRBV12-4 with TRBJ2-5; 7 bases are shared with TRBD2. The CDR3 spans 11 residues. V gave up 3 bases and J gave up 10 bases; unmatched junction bases: 2. CDR3 in DNA: TGTGCCAGCAGTTTGCGGGACTACCAGTACTTC. Protein sequence: CASSLRDYQYF.

The V call is TRBV6-5, the J call TRBJ2-5, with D hard to call. The germline V and J ends were trimmed by 10 bases and 2 bases, with 14 bases remaining between them. This CDR3 has 13 amino acids. Germline lookup yields CDR1 MNHEY and CDR2 SVGAGI. For the CDR3, the DNA is TGTGCCACCTATGTGTGGGAACAAGAGACCCAGTACTTC. This sequence encodes CATYVWEQETQYF.

The J gene is TRBJ1-2, the V gene TRBV29-1; D gene uncertain. CDR3 length: 10 amino acids. V was pared by 6 bases and J by 6 bases, with 8 bases between. Per germline, CDR1 SQVTM and CDR2 ANQGSEA. For the CDR3, the DNA is TGCAGCGTCGAATTAGATGGCTACACCTTC. Its translation: CSVELDGYTF.

This chain links TRBV18 with TRBJ2-1, with D perhaps TRBD1 (6 bases). The CDR3 is 13 residues long. The germline gives CDR1 KGHSH, CDR2 LQKENI. Trimming took 1 base from V and 8 from J, leaving 9 bases between them. Here the CDR3 DNA reads TGTGCCAGCTCACCACGGGGGCCCGATGAGCAGTTCTTC. This encodes CASSPRGPDEQFF. The variable domain in full, with the rest retrieved from reference TRBV18 and TRBJ2-1, is NAGVMQNPRHLVRRRGQEARLRCSPMKGHSHVYWYRQLPEEGLKFMVYLQKENIIDESGMPKERFSAEFPKEGPSILRIQQVVRGDSAAYFCASSPRGPDEQFFGPGTRLTVL.

The chain has TRBV7-7 and TRBJ1-4, with a weak D call TRBD1 (5 bases). Trimming removed 5 bases at V and 5 bases at J, with 12 bases between. Per germline, CDR1 SSHAT and CDR2 FNYEAQ (reference sequence). The CDR3 has 14 amino acids. The CDR3 loop reads CASSEGTQNEKLFF. In nucleotides, the CDR3 is TGTGCCAGCAGCGAGGGGACTCAAAATGAAAAACTGTTTTTT.

This clone was picked up a small number of times. The chain combines TRBV5-1 with TRBJ2-7; D remains ambiguous. Germline loops: CDR1 SGHRS, CDR2 YFSETQ. This CDR3 comprises 15 residues. V was trimmed by 6 bases and J by 0 bases, leaving 16 bases between them. Here the CDR3 reads CASTPGGRSSYEQYF. As DNA, the CDR3 is TGCGCCAGCACCCCTGGTGGCAGGAGCTCCTACGAGCAGTACTTC.

The V gene is TRBV27, the J gene TRBJ2-5; no reliable D call. Germline CDR1 and CDR2: MNHEY and SMNVEV (reference sequence). This CDR3 region has 14 residues. Trimming pared 4 bases from V and 2 bases from J, leaving 11 bases between. The CDR3 coding sequence is TGTGCCAGCAGTTCCCGACCGTATCAAGAGACCCAGTACTTC. Amino acid sequence: CASSSRPYQETQYF.

A single count supports this clone. A junction boundary mismatches the germline segment, possibly from a read error. This rearrangement joins TRBV7-7 to TRBJ2-7; D is unclear. The germline gives CDR1 SSHAT, CDR2 FNYEAQ (reference sequence). The CDR3 loop spans 13 amino acids. As DNA, the CDR3 is TGTGCTAGCAGCTTGGTTCCTCTAGGTGAGCAGTACTTC. Amino acids: CASSLVPLGEQYF.

V is TRBV5-6 and J is TRBJ2-1; no clear D gene. V lost 2 bases and J lost 2, with 8 bases in between. Germline V gene lookup returns CDR1 SGHDT and CDR2 YYEEEE. The CDR3 extends over 14 amino acids. CDR3 amino acids: CASSLIATYNEQFF. The CDR3 DNA reads TGTGCCAGCAGCTTAATAGCTACCTACAATGAGCAGTTCTTC.

This chain uses TRBV11-2 with TRBJ2-7, with D perhaps assigned TRBD1 or TRBD2 (5 bases each). CDR1 is SGHAT, CDR2 FQNNGV, per germline. The length of the CDR3 is 11 residues. V was shortened by 3 bases and J by 6 bases, with 6 bases between the two germline ends. The CDR3 DNA reads as TGTGCCAGCAGCTTGAGGGGCGAGCAGTACTTC. Amino acid sequence: CASSLRGEQYF. Drawing the rest from reference TRBV11-2 and TRBJ2-7, the complete variable domain is EAGVAQSPRYKIIEKRQSVAFWCNPISGHATLYWYQQILGQGPKLLIQFQNNGVVDDSQLPKDRFSAERLKGVDSTLKIQPAKLEDSAVYLCASSLRGEQYFGPGTRLTVT.

The chain uses TRBV29-1 and TRBJ1-3, with TRBD1 as a possible D gene (6 bases). V dropped 0 bases and J dropped 6 bases, with 12 bases sitting between them. This CDR3 is 14 amino acids long. In germline, CDR1 is SQVTM, CDR2 ANQGSEA. CDR3 bases: TGCAGCGTTGAAGACGGCAGGGGAGAAAACACCATATATTTT. Translation gives CSVEDGRGENTIYF.

The rearrangement uses TRBV30 and TRBJ2-3; tentatively, D is TRBD1 or TRBD2 (5 bases each). V shed 2 bases and J shed 4 bases, with 10 bases lying between them. The CDR3 has 13 amino acids. Germline lookup yields CDR1 GTSNPN and CDR2 SVGIG (reference sequence). The CDR3: CAWSRGPSDTQYF. The DNA of the CDR3 is TGTGCCTGGAGTAGGGGACCTTCAGATACGCAGTATTTT.

CDR3 loop: CASSSTVNTIYF. The CDR3 DNA reads TGTGCCAGCAGTTCTACAGTAAACACCATATATTTT. J is TRBJ1-3 and V is TRBV12-3 or TRBV12-4; D remains unclear. There are 12 residues in the CDR3. V was clipped by 4 bases and J by 6 bases, with 7 bases between them.

The chain recombines TRBV2 with TRBJ1-4, with D perhaps matching TRBD1 (5 bases). Germline CDR1 is SNHLY and CDR2 is FYNNEI. The CDR3 totals 13 residues. Deletions cut 2 bases from V and 8 bases from J, with 9 bases between. CDR3 protein: CASSEQGWEKLFF. For the CDR3, the DNA is TGTGCCAGCAGTGAACAGGGATGGGAAAAACTGTTTTTT.

The chain couples TRBV28 to TRBJ2-7; weak D call: TRBD1 (6 bases). Germline CDR1 MDHEN, CDR2 SYDVKM. The V and J ends lost 6 bases and 7 bases respectively, with 16 bases between them. CDR3 size: 13 residues. This CDR3 is CASSLDRRGEQYF. Here the CDR3 DNA reads TGTGCCAGCAGCCTAGACAGGCGAGGAGAGCAGTACTTC.

V gene TRBV9 combines with J gene TRBJ1-2, with D perhaps TRBD1 (6 bases). The V gene lost 4 bases and the J gene lost 8 bases, with 12 bases spanning the gap. Germline assignment: CDR1 SGDLS and CDR2 YYNGEE. The CDR3 covers 12 residues. The CDR3: CASSSHREGYTF. The DNA of the CDR3 is TGTGCCAGCAGCTCCCACAGGGAGGGCTACACCTTC.

This chain links TRBV6-4 with TRBJ1-5; maybe TRBD1 (5 bases). Deletions cut 10 bases from V and 0 bases from J, with 19 bases between. Germline V gives CDR1 MRHNA, CDR2 SNTAGT. This CDR3 has 16 amino acids. The chain's CDR3 is CATFLPGQHSNQPQHF. The CDR3 bases are TGTGCCACCTTCCTCCCAGGACAACATAGCAATCAGCCCCAGCATTTT.

J is TRBJ2-3 and V is TRBV10-3; a weak D match, TRBD2 (5 bases). Germline assignment: CDR1 ENHRY and CDR2 SYGVKD. Between the trimmed V and J ends, which lost 10 bases and 0 bases, there was a span of 17 bases. The CDR3 is made up of 15 amino acids. The CDR3 reads CATSPSGGSTDTQYF. In DNA form, the CDR3 reads TGTGCCACTTCCCCCAGCGGCGGGAGCACAGATACGCAGTATTTT.

This chain joins TRBV7-2 and TRBJ1-4; D may be TRBD1 (6 bases). Germline values: CDR1 SGHTA, CDR2 FQGNSA. With 3 bases removed from V and 5 bases from J, the gap between germline ends came to 13 bases. The CDR3 contains 15 residues. The CDR3 sequence is CASSFSGQGNEKLFF. The CDR3 DNA sequence: TGTGCCAGCAGCTTTTCGGGGCAGGGGAATGAAAAACTGTTTTTT.

The V call is TRBV13, the J call TRBJ2-1; 7 bases agree with TRBD2. Germline-derived CDR1 and CDR2 are PRHDT and FYEKMQ (reference sequence). CDR3 length: 14 residues. After removal of 5 bases from V and 7 bases from J, the junction contained 8 bases not matched to a gene. CDR3 residues: CASSKGRAGNEQFF. CDR3 nucleotide sequence: TGTGCCAGCAGCAAGGGACGAGCGGGGAATGAGCAGTTCTTC.

The chain's CDR3 is CASSDGPNEKLFF. The DNA of the CDR3 is TGTGCCAGCAGTGACGGGCCGAATGAAAAACTGTTTTTT. The chain uses TRBV6-4 and TRBJ1-4; D unclear. Trimming shortened V by 2 bases and J by 5 bases, and 6 bases separated the two germline ends. The CDR3 runs to 13 residues. Germline CDR1 and CDR2: MRHNA and SNTAGT.

The J gene is TRBJ1-6, the V gene TRBV7-6; D gene unclear. V was cut by 2 bases and J by 8 bases, with 22 bases left in between. CDR1 is SGHVS and CDR2 is FNYEAQ in the germline V gene. The CDR3 has 18 amino acids. In nucleotides, the CDR3 is TGTGCCAGCAGCTTAATCGGCGCGGGCACCTTTAGCGATTCACCCCTCCACTTT. Amino acids: CASSLIGAGTFSDSPLHF.

This sequence joins TRBV2 and TRBJ2-2, with 10 bases matching TRBD2. The CDR3 spans 14 residues. Losses at the gene ends were 6 bases for V and 6 bases for J; bases not matched to a gene: 4. The germline V gene has CDR1 SNHLY and CDR2 FYNNEI. CDR3 nucleotides: TGTGCCAGCAGGACTAGCGGGCAGTCCGGGGAGCTGTTTTTT. Translation gives CASRTSGQSGELFF.